The 30 T cell receptor beta chains below were found in one sample sequenced in a study of cytomegalovirus exposure and HLA in healthy donors. With 60 Vbeta and 13 Jbeta primers, the PCR was carried out. The method was immunoSEQ multiplex PCR; TCRdb's version includes in-frame clones alone and lacks a portion of them. The sample has around 120,000 clones, roughly 80% seen once. The sequencing input was PBMCs. The receptors come from a man aged 60 to 75 in good health and CMV-seropositive.

CDR3 in DNA: TGTGCCAGCAGCCCCGCCGGGAGGTTAGGTCAGCCCCAGCATTTT. Amino acid sequence: CASSPAGRLGQPQHF. The chain couples TRBV7-9 to TRBJ1-5; D unresolved. Trimming cost V 5 bases and J 6 bases, with 17 bases left between them. The CDR3 is 15 residues long. Germline CDR1 SEHNR, CDR2 FQNEAQ (reference sequence).

The rearrangement links TRBV11-3 to TRBJ2-1; 8 nucleotides agree with TRBD2. Germline CDR1 SGHNT, CDR2 YENEEA. V gave up 2 bases and J gave up 9 bases; unmatched junction bases: 6. The CDR3 has 14 amino acids. In nucleotides, the CDR3 is TGTGCCAGCAGCTTAAGAGCGGGGGAAATTGAGCAGTTCTTC. Amino acids: CASSLRAGEIEQFF.

J is TRBJ2-1 and V is TRBV10-1; 8 bases match TRBD1. V shed 5 bases and J 7 bases; nucleotides not matched to a gene: 4. Germline V CDR1 and CDR2: WNHNN, SYGVQD (reference sequence). This CDR3 is 13 amino acids long. CDR3 DNA: TGCGCCAGCAGTAGGGACAGGTCAAATGAGCAGTTCTTC. It is translated as CASSRDRSNEQFF.

V usage is TRBV9 and J usage is TRBJ2-3; no clear D gene. The CDR3 is made up of 16 amino acids. CDR1 and CDR2 from the germline V gene are SGDLS and YYNGEE. Between the trimmed V and J ends, which lost 4 bases and 2 bases, there was a span of 17 bases. CDR3 protein: CASSLRGTPDTDTQYF. In nucleotides, the CDR3 is TGTGCCAGCAGCTTACGCGGCACACCCGACACAGATACGCAGTATTTT.

The chain combines TRBV28 with TRBJ2-7, with D uncertain. Germline CDR1 is MDHEN and CDR2 is SYDVKM. This CDR3 spans 13 amino acids. Trimming removed 3 bases at V and 2 bases at J, with 8 bases between. The CDR3 spells CASSFEEAYEQYF. The DNA for the CDR3 is TGTGCCAGCAGTTTCGAGGAAGCCTACGAGCAGTACTTC.

V is TRBV6-1 and J is TRBJ2-7; a possible D gene is TRBD2 (6 bases). Trimming left V 1 base short and J 3 bases short, with 10 bases between. The CDR3 sequence is 14 residues long. CDR1 MNHNS and CDR2 SASEGT come from the germline V gene. The CDR3 loop is CASSEVRGSYEQYF. DNA for the CDR3: TGTGCCAGCAGTGAAGTTCGGGGGAGCTACGAGCAGTACTTC.

The rearrangement uses TRBV30 and TRBJ1-4; tentatively, D is TRBD1 (6 bases). The germline gives CDR1 GTSNPN, CDR2 SVGIG (reference sequence). Trimming took 5 bases from V and 8 from J, leaving 9 bases between them. The CDR3 has 11 amino acids. The CDR3 spells CAWGQQEKLFF. The CDR3 DNA is TGTGCCTGGGGACAGCAGGAAAAACTGTTTTTT.

The V and J genes are TRBV5-4 and TRBJ1-1; D gene uncertain. V lost 0 bases and J lost 0, with 9 bases in between. Germline assignment: CDR1 SGHNT and CDR2 YYREEE (reference sequence). The CDR3 contains 15 residues. CDR3 region: CASSLAQQLNTEAFF. DNA for the CDR3: TGTGCCAGCAGCTTGGCGCAACAATTGAACACTGAAGCTTTCTTT.

The genes are TRBV7-2 and TRBJ1-1; no reliable D call. V lost 6 bases and J lost 3, with 20 bases in between. From germline, CDR1 is SGHTA and CDR2 FQGNSA. CDR3 length: 16 amino acids. CDR3 sequence reads: CASSRQVLGKHTEAFF. Written as DNA, the CDR3 is TGTGCCAGCAGTCGTCAGGTCCTGGGCAAGCACACTGAAGCTTTCTTT.

The chain is built from TRBV2 and TRBJ1-5; 12 bases align to TRBD1. The V gene's germline CDR1 is SNHLY and CDR2 FYNNEI. J lost 6 bases, V lost 6 bases, and 6 bases had no gene match. The length of the CDR3 is 15 residues. CDR3 loop: CASRGGQGAGQPQHF. The CDR3, as DNA: TGTGCCAGCAGGGGGGGACAGGGGGCAGGTCAGCCCCAGCATTTT.

V gene TRBV28 combines with J gene TRBJ1-5; 12 nucleotides agree with TRBD1. The germline V gene encodes CDR1 MDHEN and CDR2 SYDVKM. Trimming at V came to 3 bases and at J to 11 bases, leaving 11 bases not matched to a gene. The CDR3 is made up of 16 amino acids. The CDR3, as DNA: TGTGCCAGCAGTTTGCCGGGACAGGGGGCGGGCTGGGCCCAGCATTTT. Translation gives CASSLPGQGAGWAQHF.

This clone has a single count. CDR3: CASSPPGTGFSEQFF. The DNA for the CDR3 is TGCGCCAGCAGCCCCCCCGGGACAGGGTTCAGTGAGCAGTTCTTC. The rearrangement joins TRBV5-1 to TRBJ2-1; 9 bases agree with TRBD1. Looked up from germline, CDR1 is SGHRS and CDR2 is YFSETQ. The CDR3 consists of 15 residues. Losses at the gene ends were 4 bases for V and 9 bases for J; bases not matched to a gene: 11.

The rearrangement uses TRBV19 and TRBJ1-1; D is unclear. The CDR3 runs to 13 residues. The V end was cut by 3 bases, the J end by 1 base, with 6 bases between. Germline values: CDR1 LNHDA, CDR2 SQIVND (reference sequence). The CDR3 bases are TGTGCCAGTAGTATTAACAGGAACACTGAAGCTTTCTTT. Translated: CASSINRNTEAFF.

V gene TRBV4-1 combines with J gene TRBJ2-7; 12 positions match TRBD2. The V and J ends lost 4 bases and 4 bases, in that order; junction bases with no gene match: 5. Germline CDR1 is MGHRA and CDR2 is YSYEKL. The CDR3 is 15 amino acids. In DNA form, the CDR3 reads TGCGCCAGCAGCCTTACTAGCGGGGGGTTTTACGAGCAGTACTTC. It is translated as CASSLTSGGFYEQYF.

The chain uses TRBV5-1 and TRBJ2-1; TRBD2 matches at 10 bases. The V segment lost 4 bases and the J segment 6 bases; nucleotides outside the gene matches: 7. Germline V CDR1 and CDR2: SGHRS, YFSETQ. This CDR3 is 15 amino acids long. The CDR3: CASSPGLAEGNEQFF. The CDR3 bases are TGCGCCAGCAGCCCCGGACTAGCGGAGGGCAATGAGCAGTTCTTC.

This clone has more than one count but fewer than ten. The V and J genes are TRBV6-1 and TRBJ2-4; TRBD1 matches at 8 bases. With V trimmed by 4 bases and J by 8 bases, 7 bases remained unmatched. Germline V gives CDR1 MNHNS, CDR2 SASEGT. The CDR3 extends over 14 amino acids. CDR3 coding DNA: TGTGCCAGCAGTGGTCAGGGGGCAGGTGACATTCAGTACTTC. Translation gives CASSGQGAGDIQYF.

This clone was recorded a few times. The chain is built from TRBV2 and TRBJ1-1; 7 bases fit TRBD1. Germline assignment: CDR1 SNHLY and CDR2 FYNNEI. V trimming: 4 bases; J trimming: 3 bases; junction bases outside the gene matches: 8. CDR3 length: 15 amino acids. The CDR3 loop is CASSGYLTGDTEAFF. The CDR3, as DNA: TGTGCCAGCAGTGGCTACCTCACAGGGGACACTGAAGCTTTCTTT.

This clone was observed a single time. The genes are TRBV25-1 and TRBJ1-2; 7 bases fit TRBD1. CDR1 is MGHDK, CDR2 SYGVNS, per germline. The CDR3 extends over 15 amino acids. With 4 bases clipped from V and 2 bases from J, the junction kept 7 bases outside the gene matches. CDR3 DNA: TGTGCCAGCAGTGCCATAGGGACAGAAAACTATGGCTACACCTTC. The encoded protein is CASSAIGTENYGYTF.

CDR3 nucleotide sequence: TGTGCCAGCAGCTTCGGGGTGGGCACCGGGGAGCTGTTTTTT. It codes for CASSFGVGTGELFF. The chain uses TRBV7-6 and TRBJ2-2; TRBD2 might be the D (5 bases). The CDR3 has 14 amino acids. V dropped 3 bases and J dropped 4 bases, with 9 bases sitting between them. Germline lookup yields CDR1 SGHVS and CDR2 FNYEAQ.

The chain carries TRBV4-1 and TRBJ1-5; 7 bases are shared with TRBD1. The CDR3 spans 15 residues. Germline CDR1 MGHRA, CDR2 YSYEKL. V shed 0 bases, J shed 6 bases, and the junction held 5 bases outside the gene matches. The CDR3 loop is CASSQDPRGSQPQHF. In nucleotides, the CDR3 is TGCGCCAGCAGCCAAGACCCCAGGGGGAGTCAGCCCCAGCATTTT.

The chain uses TRBV6-1 and TRBJ1-6, with D unresolved. Trimming cost V 2 bases and J 7 bases, with 6 bases left between them. The CDR3 contains 13 residues. Per the germline V gene, CDR1 is MNHNS and CDR2 is SASEGT. CDR3 bases: TGTGCCAGCAGTGAATTGAGGAATTCACCCCTCCACTTT. Encoded protein: CASSELRNSPLHF.

The chain combines TRBV11-2 with TRBJ1-6; D perhaps matches TRBD1 (5 bases). V lost 4 bases to trimming and J lost 9 bases, with 13 bases between them. This CDR3 contains 14 residues. Germline CDR1 reads SGHAT; CDR2 reads FQNNGV. In nucleotides, the CDR3 is TGTGCCAGCAGCTCCGACCAGGGTTCTTCACCCCTCCACTTT. It yields the protein CASSSDQGSSPLHF.

This chain links TRBV2 with TRBJ1-2; D gene uncertain. The V end was cut by 6 bases, the J end by 5 bases, with 10 bases between. The CDR3 covers 12 residues. Germline loops: CDR1 SNHLY, CDR2 FYNNEI. The CDR3 nucleotides are TGTGCCAGCAGGGACTTCACTTATGGCTACACCTTC. Translation: CASRDFTYGYTF.

The chain uses TRBV5-5 and TRBJ1-1; D gene uncertain. CDR1 is SGHKS and CDR2 is YYEKEE in the germline V gene (reference sequence). Trimming shortened V by 0 bases and J by 4 bases, and 7 bases separated the two germline ends. The CDR3 sequence is 13 residues long. CDR3 protein: CASSLGGSTEAFF. The CDR3 DNA reads TGTGCCAGCAGCTTGGGAGGAAGCACTGAAGCTTTCTTT.

J is TRBJ2-2 and V is TRBV5-8, with D perhaps TRBD1 (5 bases). CDR1 SGHTS and CDR2 YDEGEE come from the germline V gene. Trimming took off 2 bases at V and 5 bases at J, with 19 bases between the two ends. The CDR3 consists of 17 residues. CDR3 bases: TGTGCCAGCAGCTTTTCTCAGGGCAGAAGGCGGACCGGGGAGCTGTTTTTT. Translated: CASSFSQGRRRTGELFF.

The chain is built from TRBV5-1 and TRBJ2-2; 11 bases map to TRBD1. The CDR3 is made up of 15 amino acids. Germline CDR1 SGHRS, CDR2 YFSETQ. Losses at the gene ends were 4 bases for V and 1 base for J; bases not matched to a gene: 0. The CDR3 DNA reads TGCGCCAGCAGCGGGACAGGGGGGAACACCGGGGAGCTGTTTTTT. Translation: CASSGTGGNTGELFF.

This chain links TRBV7-9 with TRBJ2-5, with 7 bases aligning to TRBD1. The better agreement between TRBJ2-7 and the DNA end casts doubt on the J call. Germline CDR1 SEHNR, CDR2 FQNEAQ (reference sequence). The CDR3 sequence is 13 residues long. Written as DNA, the CDR3 is TGTGCCAGCAGCTTCACAGGGGCCTACGAGCAGTACTTC. It encodes CASSFTGAYEQYF.

The genes are TRBV18 and TRBJ2-5, with D possibly TRBD1 on 6 matching bases. This CDR3 is built from 16 residues. The germline V gene has CDR1 KGHSH and CDR2 LQKENI. Trimming pared 6 bases from V and 2 bases from J, leaving 19 bases between. DNA for the CDR3: TGTGCCAGCTCGCTGATGCAACCCGGACAGCAAGAGACCCAGTACTTC. Amino acid sequence: CASSLMQPGQQETQYF.

V and J are TRBV14 and TRBJ1-1; 7 bases are shared with TRBD1. V lost 8 bases to trimming and J lost 3 bases; unmatched junction nucleotides: 9. This CDR3 comprises 14 residues. CDR1 and CDR2 from the germline V gene are SGHDN and FVKESK. CDR3 DNA sequence: TGTGCCAGCCATAAGACAGGGTCGGACACTGAAGCTTTCTTT. Protein: CASHKTGSDTEAFF.

V and J are TRBV5-1 and TRBJ1-2; D remains ambiguous. The CDR3 is made up of 13 amino acids. Germline CDR1 SGHRS, CDR2 YFSETQ. V dropped 2 bases and J dropped 6 bases, with 11 bases sitting between them. Here the CDR3 reads CASSLGGIDGYTF. The CDR3 DNA reads as TGCGCCAGCAGCTTAGGCGGGATTGATGGCTACACCTTC.